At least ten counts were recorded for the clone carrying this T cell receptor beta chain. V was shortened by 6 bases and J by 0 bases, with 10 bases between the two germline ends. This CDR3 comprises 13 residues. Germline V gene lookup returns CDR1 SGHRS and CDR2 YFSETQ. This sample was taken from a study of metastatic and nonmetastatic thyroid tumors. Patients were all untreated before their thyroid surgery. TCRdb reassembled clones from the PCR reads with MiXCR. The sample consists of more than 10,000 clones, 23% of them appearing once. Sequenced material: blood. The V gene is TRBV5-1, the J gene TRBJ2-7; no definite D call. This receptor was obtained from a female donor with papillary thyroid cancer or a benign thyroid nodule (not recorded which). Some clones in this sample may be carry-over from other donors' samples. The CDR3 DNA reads TGCGCCAGCACCTGGGCAGCCTCCTACGAGCAGTACTTC. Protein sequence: CASTWAASYEQYF.